Below, 27 T cell receptor beta chains from the same sample are listed, as sequenced in a study of human T cells and chemical hapten exposure. The time point is: patch test 1, 2 weeks after DPC sensitization. Noted treatment: therapeutic diphenylcyclopropenone sensitization with weekly scalp DPC. TCRdb analysed the RACE reads with MiXCR anew, one entry per CDR3 protein. Of about 340,000 distinct CDR3 sequences in the sample, roughly 6.9% were seen once. The sequencing here drew on whole blood, taken in connection with sensitization to the hapten diphenylcyclopropenone (DPC). The receptors originated from a woman aged 18-29 years with alopecia areata. Some clones in this sample may be carry-over from other donors' samples.

This clonotype was found a few times. The rearrangement joins TRBV3-1 to TRBJ1-6, with no clear D. Germline assignment: CDR1 LGHDT and CDR2 YNNKEL (reference sequence). Deletions cut 5 bases from V and 7 bases from J, with 9 bases between. The CDR3 consists of 13 residues. CDR3 DNA: TGTGCCAGCAGCGAGACGGAAAATTCACCCCTCCACTTT. This sequence encodes CASSETENSPLHF.

The CDR3 nucleotides read TGTGCCATCAGTGAATGGCAGGGAGGGGACGAGCAGTACTTC. It codes for CAISEWQGGDEQYF. V gene TRBV10-3 combines with J gene TRBJ2-7; 7 nucleotides match TRBD2. CDR1 is ENHRY and CDR2 is SYGVKD in the germline V gene. This CDR3 comprises 14 residues. Trimming at V came to 3 bases and at J to 5 bases, leaving 7 bases not matched to a gene.

This clonotype occurred many times. The V and J genes are TRBV5-4 and TRBJ2-3; D not resolved. V was cut by 7 bases and J by 1 base, with 7 bases left in between. CDR3 length: 12 residues. Germline loops: CDR1 SGHNT, CDR2 YYREEE (reference sequence). In nucleotides, the CDR3 is TGTGCCAGCGGGATCGGCACAGATACGCAGTATTTT. Translating it yields CASGIGTDTQYF.

This clonotype came up a few times. CDR3 DNA: TGTGCCAGCAGCTTTGACAGGGGGCATGAGCAGTTCTTC. Translation gives CASSFDRGHEQFF. The gene calls are TRBV7-2 and TRBJ2-1; 10 positions agree with TRBD1. Germline V CDR1 and CDR2: SGHTA, FQGNSA. The CDR3 has 13 residues. The junction had 1 base not matched to a gene; V was cut back by 3 bases and J by 8 bases.

This rearrangement joins TRBV25-1 to TRBJ2-3, with D uncertain. V was trimmed by 1 base and J by 4 bases, leaving 3 bases between them. The CDR3 consists of 12 residues. The germline V gene has CDR1 MGHDK and CDR2 SYGVNS. The CDR3 is CASSELADTQYF. DNA for the CDR3: TGTGCCAGCAGTGAATTGGCAGATACGCAGTATTTT.

The V and J genes are TRBV12-3 or TRBV12-4 and TRBJ1-1; D ambiguous. Trimming removed 4 bases from V and 10 bases from J, with 16 bases in between. CDR3 length: 13 residues. The DNA for the CDR3 is TGTGCCAGCAGTTCCCGCCAGATACTTGGAGCTTTCTTT. This translates into CASSSRQILGAFF.

The chain joins TRBV28 to TRBJ2-5; D is undetermined. V shed 6 bases and J shed 1 base, with 12 bases lying between them. The germline CDR1 and CDR2 sequences are MDHEN and SYDVKM. The CDR3 covers 14 residues. The CDR3 DNA sequence: TGTGCCAGCAGACAACCGGTAATCCAAGAGACCCAGTACTTC. It is translated as CASRQPVIQETQYF.

Points on this clonotype: A much larger clone is a single base away; this may be a read error. The chain is built from TRBV20-1 and TRBJ1-5; possibly TRBD1 for D (5 bases). Looked up from germline, CDR1 is DFQATT and CDR2 is SNEGSKA (reference sequence). CDR3 length equals 17 residues. In nucleotides, the CDR3 is TGCAGTGCTACTCCTGGGGACCGCGGAAATAGCAGTCAGCCCCAGCATTTT. Its translation is CSATPGDRGNSSQPQHF.

The sample holds many counts of this clonotype. This chain connects TRBV12-3 or TRBV12-4 to TRBJ2-7; possibly TRBD1 for D (5 bases). V lost 3 bases to trimming and J lost 2 bases, with 11 bases between them. CDR3 length: 14 amino acids. CDR3 sequence (DNA): TGTGCCAGCAGTTTCGGTCAGGGCCCCTACGAGCAGTACTTC. Translated: CASSFGQGPYEQYF.

The chain combines TRBV12-3 or TRBV12-4 with TRBJ1-3, with D uncertain. V lost 7 bases and J 8 bases, leaving 18 bases between the germline ends. The CDR3 is 14 amino acids. CDR3 in amino acids: CASNSGSSRDTIYF. The CDR3 region has the DNA TGTGCCAGCAACTCGGGCAGCAGCCGCGACACCATATATTTT.

The chain joins TRBV20-1 to TRBJ2-1, with TRBD2 matching over 10 bases. CDR3 length: 12 amino acids. Germline V lookup: CDR1 DFQATT, CDR2 SNEGSKA (reference sequence). The V segment lost 6 bases and the J segment 14 bases; nucleotides outside the gene matches: 10. The CDR3 sequence is CSATLAGRREFF. The CDR3, as DNA: TGCAGTGCCACACTAGCGGGGAGGCGAGAGTTCTTC.

The CDR3 loop is CSARPLSGTRMEKLFF. As DNA, the CDR3 is TGCAGTGCTAGACCCTTATCCGGGACAAGGATGGAGAAACTGTTTTTT. The rearrangement links TRBV20-1 to TRBJ1-4; possible D gene TRBD1, 6 bases. The germline CDR1 and CDR2 sequences are DFQATT and SNEGSKA (reference sequence). This CDR3 is 16 amino acids long. V lost 2 bases, J lost 11 bases, and 24 bases lay in between.

This clonotype has more than one count but fewer than ten. V usage is TRBV27 and J usage is TRBJ2-3; D is possibly TRBD2 (5 bases). Trimming removed 10 bases from V and 4 bases from J, with 18 bases in between. The germline CDR1 and CDR2 sequences are MNHEY and SMNVEV (reference sequence). The CDR3 runs 14 residues. The CDR3: CATGLSLGADTQYF. CDR3 DNA: TGTGCCACCGGACTGTCTCTGGGAGCAGATACGCAGTATTTT.

This clonotype has only a few counts. The chain uses TRBV24-1 and TRBJ1-5; TRBD1 is a possible D gene (5 bases). V was pared by 6 bases and J by 3 bases, with 8 bases between. The CDR3 runs to 13 residues. Germline V gene lookup returns CDR1 KGHDR and CDR2 SFDVKD. CDR3 sequence reads: CATSTGDNQPQHF. The CDR3 DNA follows: TGTGCCACCAGTACAGGCGACAATCAGCCCCAGCATTTT.

This clonotype has ten or more counts. CDR3 protein: CASSSYTKARITTNEKLFF. The CDR3 DNA follows: TGTGCCAGCAGTTCTTATACTAAGGCCCGGATCACAACTAATGAAAAACTGTTTTTT. The chain uses TRBV28 and TRBJ1-4; the D is unclear. The V gene's germline CDR1 is MDHEN and CDR2 SYDVKM. Trimming shortened V by 4 bases and J by 0 bases, and 21 bases separated the two germline ends. There are 19 residues in the CDR3.

This clonotype was seen many times. The J gene is TRBJ2-7, the V gene TRBV5-1, with 10 bases aligning to TRBD1. CDR1 is SGHRS and CDR2 is YFSETQ in the germline V gene. V dropped 7 bases and J dropped 3; count of bases not matched to a gene: 10. This CDR3 is built from 15 residues. The CDR3 loop reads CASRISRDRGYEQYF. The CDR3 DNA reads as TGCGCCAGCCGTATCTCCCGGGACAGGGGCTACGAGCAGTACTTC.

This clonotype was seen only a few times. The rearrangement links TRBV18 to TRBJ2-3; D is unresolved. V lost 0 bases and J lost 2, with 12 bases in between. Germline V gives CDR1 KGHSH, CDR2 LQKENI. CDR3 size: 16 residues. DNA of the CDR3: TGTGCCAGCTCACCACCGCACCGGCCGTCCACAGATACGCAGTATTTT. Translating gives CASSPPHRPSTDTQYF.

The CDR3 DNA sequence: TGTGCCAGCAGCCCCGTGGGGGGGGGAATAAAGACCCAGTACTTC. Translation: CASSPVGGGIKTQYF. V usage is TRBV5-6 and J usage is TRBJ2-5, with 7 bases fitting TRBD2. Per germline, CDR1 SGHDT and CDR2 YYEEEE. V dropped 4 bases and J dropped 6; count of bases not matched to a gene: 12. The CDR3 is 15 amino acids.

The V and J genes are TRBV12-3 or TRBV12-4 and TRBJ1-2; D unresolved. The germline V and J ends were trimmed by 1 base and 10 bases, with 13 bases remaining between them. The CDR3 sequence is 13 residues long. CDR3 coding DNA: TGTGCCAGCAGTTTAGTCCGGGGAACTCACTACACCTTC. Protein product: CASSLVRGTHYTF.

This clonotype showed up just a few times. The J gene is TRBJ2-5, the V gene TRBV9; 9 nucleotides line up with TRBD2. Unmatched junction bases numbered 6, after V lost 0 bases and J lost 0 bases. Looked up from germline, CDR1 is SGDLS and CDR2 is YYNGEE. The length of the CDR3 is 17 residues. The CDR3 is CASSVAAGGRYQETQYF. Written as DNA, the CDR3 is TGTGCCAGCAGCGTAGCGGCGGGGGGGCGGTACCAAGAGACCCAGTACTTC. The full variable domain, in which reference TRBV9 and TRBJ2-5 provide the parts outside the CDR3, is DSGVTQTPKHLITATGQRVTLRCSPRSGDLSVYWYQQSLDQGLQFLIQYYNGEERAKGNILERFSAQQFPDLHSELNLSSLELGDSALYFCASSVAAGGRYQETQYFGPGTRLLVL.

This chain joins TRBV4-1 and TRBJ1-2; 7 bases fit TRBD1. The V and J ends lost 3 bases and 2 bases, in that order; junction bases with no gene match: 9. Germline CDR1 and CDR2: MGHRA and YSYEKL. The CDR3 is made up of 16 amino acids. CDR3 DNA: TGCGCCAGCAGCCAGGAGGAGGGGGCCGCAAACTATGGCTACACCTTC. It encodes CASSQEEGAANYGYTF.

V gene TRBV27 combines with J gene TRBJ1-1; no reliable D call. The V end lost 8 bases, the J end lost 0 bases, and 13 bases lay between the germline ends. Germline V CDR1 and CDR2: MNHEY, SMNVEV (reference sequence). This CDR3 region has 14 residues. In DNA, the CDR3 is TGTGCCAGCTCTGGAGGGTTTTTGAACACTGAAGCTTTCTTT. The encoded protein is CASSGGFLNTEAFF.

This clonotype has ten or more counts. The chain carries TRBV2 and TRBJ2-7, with 11 nucleotides matching TRBD2. V shed 10 bases and J 2 bases; nucleotides not matched to a gene: 16. Germline V lookup: CDR1 SNHLY, CDR2 FYNNEI. This CDR3 spans 17 amino acids. DNA of the CDR3: TGTGCCACAGACAAGGGACTAGCGGAGACCCGGACCTACGAGCAGTACTTC. Translated, it gives CATDKGLAETRTYEQYF.

This clonotype was recorded at least ten times. The rearrangement uses TRBV20-1 and TRBJ1-3, with 7 positions matching TRBD1. With 3 bases clipped from V and 2 bases from J, the junction kept 4 bases outside the gene matches. CDR1 DFQATT and CDR2 SNEGSKA come from the germline V gene (reference sequence). CDR3 length equals 14 residues. CDR3 nucleotides: TGCAGTGCTAGGACAGGGAGGACTGGAAACACCATATATTTT. Protein sequence: CSARTGRTGNTIYF.

The chain recombines TRBV3-1 with TRBJ1-4; no firm D call. This CDR3 has 14 residues. The V and J ends lost 4 bases and 2 bases respectively, with 8 bases between them. CDR1 and CDR2 from the germline V gene are LGHDT and YNNKEL (reference sequence). CDR3 in amino acids: CASSPWETNEKLFF. In DNA form, the CDR3 reads TGTGCCAGCAGCCCATGGGAGACTAATGAAAAACTGTTTTTT.

This clonotype has ten or more counts. The genes are TRBV2 and TRBJ1-5; 7 bases line up with TRBD1. The CDR3 has 16 amino acids. Germline V CDR1 and CDR2: SNHLY, FYNNEI. V was pared by 3 bases and J by 7 bases, with 12 bases of the junction left unmatched. CDR3 in amino acids: CASSEVVRDRGQPQHF. The CDR3 DNA sequence: TGTGCCAGCAGTGAGGTCGTCCGGGACAGAGGACAGCCCCAGCATTTT.

This chain links TRBV4-1 with TRBJ1-1; D call uncertain. The V gene's germline CDR1 is MGHRA and CDR2 YSYEKL. The CDR3 covers 16 residues. Trimming left V 3 bases short and J 5 bases short, with 19 bases between. The CDR3 spells CASSQMTSGVGTEAFF. The CDR3 DNA reads as TGCGCCAGCAGCCAGATGACCAGCGGGGTCGGGACTGAAGCTTTCTTT.